This T cell receptor (beta chain) was observed in a study of beta chain features in type 1 diabetes. Study results and limitations: Patients and controls would share equally any PCR tilt toward shorter templates. Insertion counts at VDJ junctions were lower in type 1 diabetes patients, who also showed more deletions there.

This clone was detected only a few times. What it binds is unknown. All of the sorted populations showed purity greater than 98%. The entirety of the isolated RNA underwent reverse transcription, so expressed TCRB transcripts were sequenced. The protocol was immunoSEQ multiplex PCR, while the TCRdb copy is restricted to in-frame clones and leaves out a portion. This sample has around 500,000 clones, with about 29% found just once. J lost 0 bases, V lost 3 bases, and 15 bases had no gene match. This CDR3 region has 21 residues. Germline CDR1 is LNHNV and CDR2 is YYDKDF (reference sequence). The receptor's source is a man aged 18 to 29 in good health. The sequenced sample consisted of naive CD4+ T cells from blood. The chain combines TRBV15 with TRBJ2-1; 12 nucleotides match TRBD2. CDR3 DNA: TGTGCCACCAGCAGCCCCCCCGGGCTAGCGGGAGGGCCGAGCTCCTACAATGAGCAGTTCTTC. It yields the protein CATSSPPGLAGGPSSYNEQFF.